These 25 T cell receptor beta chains originate from one sample sequenced in a study of radiotherapy plus CTLA-4 blockade in lung cancer. Profiled with immunoSEQ multiplex PCR; TCRdb holds only in-frame clones, not every one. The sample includes 35,000 or so clones, around 85% of them seen just once. Sequences were derived from peripheral blood, sampled from a patient treated with radiotherapy plus ipilimumab. The receptor set was obtained from a human donor with non-small cell lung cancer who had stable disease on radiotherapy plus ipilimumab.

The table lists this clone with a count of one. The chain joins TRBV2 to TRBJ2-5; D possibly corresponds to TRBD1 (6 bases). The germline V and J ends were trimmed by 2 bases and 1 base, with 11 bases remaining between them. The CDR3 contains 15 residues. Germline V gene sequence: CDR1 SNHLY, CDR2 FYNNEI. CDR3 coding DNA: TGTGCCAGCAGTGAATTGCAGGGGCGCCAAGAGACCCAGTACTTC. Translation: CASSELQGRQETQYF.

The rearrangement uses TRBV7-8 and TRBJ2-7, with 8 nucleotides matching TRBD1. The V gene's germline CDR1 is SGHVS and CDR2 FQNEAQ. The CDR3 is 15 amino acids. The junction had 5 bases not matched to a gene; V was cut back by 1 base and J by 3 bases. The DNA for the CDR3 is TGTGCCAGCAGCTTAGTCAAAGGACAGGGCTACGAGCAGTACTTC. Amino acids: CASSLVKGQGYEQYF.

V gene TRBV19 combines with J gene TRBJ1-2; no clear D gene. Germline V CDR1 and CDR2: LNHDA, SQIVND (reference sequence). The germline V and J ends were trimmed by 10 bases and 4 bases, with 16 bases remaining between them. The CDR3 loop spans 13 amino acids. The CDR3 is CATDSTSAYGYTF. For the CDR3, the DNA is TGTGCCACCGACTCCACAAGTGCCTATGGCTACACCTTC.

The chain has TRBV21-1 and TRBJ2-1; the D call in the table, TRBD2, was not verified against the DNA. TRBV21-1 is a documented pseudogene. This CDR3 is 15 amino acids long. CDR3: CASSKLTSGSDEQFF. The CDR3 DNA follows: TGTGCCAGCAGCAAATTAACTAGCGGGAGTGATGAGCAGTTCTTC.

The J gene is TRBJ2-1, the V gene TRBV11-2; 9 nucleotides line up with TRBD2. J gave up 3 bases and V 1 base, and 1 base lay outside the gene matches. The CDR3 totals 15 residues. Germline loops: CDR1 SGHAT, CDR2 FQNNGV. CDR3 sequence reads: CASSLVSGGYNEQFF. CDR3 in DNA: TGTGCCAGCAGCTTAGTTAGCGGGGGCTACAATGAGCAGTTCTTC. The entire variable domain, with the rest obtained from reference TRBV11-2 and TRBJ2-1, is as follows: EAGVAQSPRYKIIEKRQSVAFWCNPISGHATLYWYQQILGQGPKLLIQFQNNGVVDDSQLPKDRFSAERLKGVDSTLKIQPAKLEDSAVYLCASSLVSGGYNEQFFGPGTRLTVL.

CDR3 in DNA: TGTGCCAGTTCGGGACTAGCGGGAGTTTTTGAGCAGTTCTTC. Translation: CASSGLAGVFEQFF. J is TRBJ2-1 and V is TRBV19; 14 nucleotides agree with TRBD2. The CDR3 length is 14 residues. The V gene's germline CDR1 is LNHDA and CDR2 SQIVND (reference sequence). V dropped 8 bases and J dropped 9; count of bases not matched to a gene: 6. Supplemented by reference TRBV19 and TRBJ2-1, the full variable domain reads DGGITQSPKYLFRKEGQNVTLSCEQNLNHDAMYWYRQDPGQGLRLIYYSQIVNDFQKGDIAEGYSVSREKKESFPLTVTSAQKNPTAFYLCASSGLAGVFEQFFGPGTRLTVL.

The chain is built from TRBV5-4 and TRBJ2-7; 7 bases are a match to TRBD2. This CDR3 has 14 residues. The germline CDR1 and CDR2 sequences are SGHNT and YYREEE (reference sequence). Trimming at V came to 3 bases and at J to 0 bases, leaving 3 bases not matched to a gene. The CDR3 loop is CASSWGGDSYEQYF. DNA of the CDR3: TGTGCCAGCAGCTGGGGGGGGGACTCCTACGAGCAGTACTTC.

The genes are TRBV9 and TRBJ2-1; D perhaps matches TRBD2 (6 bases). The CDR3 has 15 residues. Trimming took off 0 bases at V and 6 bases at J, with 13 bases between the two ends. Germline lookup yields CDR1 SGDLS and CDR2 YYNGEE. CDR3 region: CASSVEGQGLNEQFF. CDR3 bases: TGTGCCAGCAGCGTAGAGGGGCAGGGACTCAATGAGCAGTTCTTC.

This rearrangement joins TRBV7-3 to TRBJ2-4, with 7 nucleotides matching TRBD2. Germline loops: CDR1 SGHTA, CDR2 FQGTGA. This CDR3 contains 16 residues. V gave up 4 bases and J gave up 6 bases; unmatched junction bases: 12. The CDR3, as DNA: TGTGCCAGCAGCTCCACAGGCGGGGGTGGTGGAAACATTCAGTACTTC. It translates to CASSSTGGGGGNIQYF.

The chain combines TRBV6-1 with TRBJ1-2, with 7 bases aligning to TRBD1. Per the germline V gene, CDR1 is MNHNS and CDR2 is SASEGT. The CDR3 is 16 residues long. The trim removed 1 base at V and 4 bases at J, leaving 9 bases unmatched. CDR3 nucleotides: TGTGCCAGCAGTGAAGTGGGACAGAGTTACTCCTATGGCTACACCTTC. This encodes CASSEVGQSYSYGYTF.

The J gene is TRBJ1-1, the V gene TRBV18, with TRBD1 matching over 8 bases. Germline V CDR1 and CDR2: KGHSH, LQKENI. The CDR3 length is 15 residues. The V gene end was trimmed by 5 bases and the J gene end by 5 bases; junction bases not matched to a gene: 10. CDR3 loop: CASSERTGPGTEAFF. The CDR3 DNA reads TGTGCCAGCTCAGAAAGGACAGGGCCGGGGACTGAAGCTTTCTTT.

The V gene is TRBV9, the J gene TRBJ1-1; D gene ambiguous. This CDR3 comprises 16 residues. Per the germline V gene, CDR1 is SGDLS and CDR2 is YYNGEE. V dropped 0 bases and J dropped 0 bases, with 12 bases sitting between them. The CDR3 protein is CASSVDGAPMNTEAFF. The CDR3 DNA reads TGTGCCAGCAGCGTAGACGGAGCCCCCATGAACACTGAAGCTTTCTTT.

This chain links TRBV13 with TRBJ2-1; TRBD2 aligns across 8 bases. This CDR3 comprises 15 residues. Germline assignment: CDR1 PRHDT and CDR2 FYEKMQ (reference sequence). V lost 6 bases and J lost 10; bases outside the gene matches: 14. CDR3 coding DNA: TGTGCCAGCAGTAGGATACTAGCGGACAAGGTGGAGCAGTTCTTC. Its translation is CASSRILADKVEQFF.

The chain recombines TRBV7-2 with TRBJ2-1; perhaps TRBD2 as D (5 bases). Germline-derived CDR1 and CDR2 are SGHTA and FQGNSA. The germline V and J ends were trimmed by 4 bases and 0 bases, with 10 bases remaining between them. The CDR3 is 15 amino acids. The CDR3 loop is CASSSSSSSYNEQFF. Written as DNA, the CDR3 is TGTGCCAGCAGCTCTAGCTCCAGCTCCTACAATGAGCAGTTCTTC.

This clone was found a few times. V and J are TRBV19 and TRBJ1-5; weak D call: TRBD1 (5 bases). Germline V CDR1 and CDR2: LNHDA, SQIVND (reference sequence). This CDR3 has 15 amino acids. V was shortened by 3 bases and J by 3 bases, with 12 bases between the two germline ends. DNA for the CDR3: TGTGCCAGTAGTATTCCCGACAGAGTCAATCAGCCCCAGCATTTT. It encodes CASSIPDRVNQPQHF.

The V gene is TRBV5-8, the J gene TRBJ2-2; D is perhaps TRBD2 (5 bases). Germline V gene lookup returns CDR1 SGHTS and CDR2 YDEGEE. The germline V and J ends were trimmed by 0 bases and 4 bases, with 13 bases remaining between them. CDR3 length: 16 amino acids. In DNA form, the CDR3 reads TGTGCCAGCAGCTTGGTCGGGTACGGGGTCACCGGGGAGCTGTTTTTT. It translates to CASSLVGYGVTGELFF.

This clone was detected only a few times. The CDR3 sequence: CASSLDRGRGQPQHF. In DNA form, the CDR3 reads TGTGCCAGCAGCTTGGACAGGGGGCGCGGTCAGCCCCAGCATTTT. V usage is TRBV5-6 and J usage is TRBJ1-5, with 9 bases lining up with TRBD1. The V gene's germline CDR1 is SGHDT and CDR2 YYEEEE. Unmatched junction bases numbered 4, after V lost 0 bases and J lost 6 bases. This CDR3 comprises 15 residues.

The chain carries TRBV28 and TRBJ1-5, with D uncertain. Germline assignment: CDR1 MDHEN and CDR2 SYDVKM. V was trimmed by 6 bases and J by 2 bases, leaving 14 bases between them. The CDR3 consists of 15 residues. CDR3 nucleotides: TGTGCCAGCAGCCAACCGGGTCCCCGCAATCAGCCCCAGCATTTT. Translating gives CASSQPGPRNQPQHF.

This rearrangement joins TRBV19 to TRBJ2-7; D is perhaps TRBD1 (6 bases). The germline V gene has CDR1 LNHDA and CDR2 SQIVND (reference sequence). The CDR3 is 13 amino acids. V was trimmed by 5 bases and J by 2 bases, leaving 10 bases between them. This CDR3 reads CASSYQGTYEQYF. CDR3 nucleotide sequence: TGTGCCAGTAGTTATCAGGGGACCTACGAGCAGTACTTC. Combining the CDR3 with reference TRBV19 and TRBJ2-7 gives the whole variable domain DGGITQSPKYLFRKEGQNVTLSCEQNLNHDAMYWYRQDPGQGLRLIYYSQIVNDFQKGDIAEGYSVSREKKESFPLTVTSAQKNPTAFYLCASSYQGTYEQYFGPGTRLTVT.

The J gene is TRBJ2-2, the V gene TRBV2; D remains unclear. The CDR3 has 14 residues. CDR1 and CDR2 (germline): SNHLY, FYNNEI. Trimming took off 6 bases at V and 4 bases at J, with 12 bases between the two ends. The chain's CDR3 is CASSRAFRTGELFF. In DNA, the CDR3 is TGTGCCAGCAGCCGAGCGTTTCGCACCGGGGAGCTGTTTTTT.

The chain links TRBV5-4 to TRBJ1-4; no reliable D call. This CDR3 region has 15 residues. CDR1 SGHNT and CDR2 YYREEE come from the germline V gene (reference sequence). V was cut by 4 bases and J by 0 bases, with 10 bases left in between. The CDR3 sequence: CASSDIHATNEKLFF. Written as DNA, the CDR3 is TGTGCCAGCAGCGACATCCATGCAACTAATGAAAAACTGTTTTTT. Based on the CDR3 plus reference TRBV5-4 and TRBJ1-4, the full variable domain is ETGVTQSPTHLIKTRGQQVTLRCSSQSGHNTVSWYQQALGQGPQFIFQYYREEENGRGNFPPRFSGLQFPNYSSELNVNALELDDSALYLCASSDIHATNEKLFFGSGTQLSVL.

The chain joins TRBV7-9 to TRBJ2-2; possibly TRBD2 for D (6 bases). Germline lookup yields CDR1 SEHNR and CDR2 FQNEAQ (reference sequence). This CDR3 spans 13 amino acids. Trimming shortened V by 5 bases and J by 6 bases, and 10 bases separated the two germline ends. CDR3 bases: TGTGCCAGCAGCCCCCTAGCGTCCGGGGAGCTGTTTTTT. The encoded protein is CASSPLASGELFF.

The chain carries TRBV28 and TRBJ1-1; 8 bases agree with TRBD1. Germline-derived CDR1 and CDR2 are MDHEN and SYDVKM. CDR3 length equals 14 residues. The V gene end was trimmed by 5 bases and the J gene end by 6 bases; junction bases not matched to a gene: 8. CDR3 nucleotides: TGTGCCAGCAGTCGACAGGGGCGAAGGGCTGAAGCTTTCTTT. This gives the protein CASSRQGRRAEAFF.

The V gene is TRBV2, the J gene TRBJ2-7, with TRBD2 matching 7 bases. This CDR3 has 14 amino acids. Germline loops: CDR1 SNHLY, CDR2 FYNNEI. V dropped 3 bases and J dropped 5; count of bases not matched to a gene: 7. CDR3 in DNA: TGTGCCAGCAGTGAGGGGCGGGAGAAGAACGAGCAGTACTTC. Its protein is CASSEGREKNEQYF. Supplemented by reference TRBV2 and TRBJ2-7, the full variable domain reads EPEVTQTPSHQVTQMGQEVILRCVPISNHLYFYWYRQILGQKVEFLVSFYNNEISEKSEIFDDQFSVERPDGSNFTLKIRSTKLEDSAMYFCASSEGREKNEQYFGPGTRLTVT.

The genes are TRBV5-1 and TRBJ1-2; D not certain. Between the trimmed V and J ends, which lost 3 bases and 9 bases, there was a span of 12 bases. Germline V CDR1 and CDR2: SGHRS, YFSETQ. This CDR3 has 12 residues. The CDR3 sequence is CASSSSWERYTF. CDR3 DNA: TGCGCCAGCAGCTCCTCGTGGGAGCGCTACACCTTC.